The TCR beta chain under discussion was sequenced for a study of T cells after somatic rescue of genetic block. Profiled with immunoSEQ multiplex PCR; TCRdb holds only in-frame clones, not every one. The sample holds approximately 110,000 clones, approximately 90% seen once. From germline, CDR1 is ENHRY and CDR2 SYGVKD. V shed 3 bases and J shed 6 bases, with 11 bases lying between them. The CDR3 is 13 amino acids. The receptor was isolated from a woman under 30. The chain recombines TRBV10-3 with TRBJ1-2, with TRBD1 as a possible D gene (6 bases). Sample: peripheral blood mononuclear cells (PBMCs). CDR3 sequence: CAISDRGDNGYTF. The CDR3 bases are TGTGCCATCAGTGACCGGGGGGACAATGGCTACACCTTC.